These 13 T cell receptor beta chains share one sample of origin, sequenced in a study of human T cells and chemical hapten exposure (dated by TCRdb to the early 2020s). The receptor library was made with RACE. TCRdb names NextSeq 500 as the instrument used. TCRdb reprocessed the public reads (quality trimming at Q25 with fastp, clone calling with MiXCR) and kept in-frame beta chains. Records with the same CDR3 protein are collapsed into one entry carrying the most frequent genes and DNA. The sample contains roughly 100,000 distinct CDR3 sequences, roughly 12% of them found a single time. The biggest ten clones account for around 1.6% of the sample. The time point label, read with the paper, signifies: pre-sensitization, week 0. This sample's treatment or condition label indicates: therapeutic diphenylcyclopropenone sensitization with weekly scalp DPC. This specimen consisted of whole blood, obtained in connection with sensitization to the hapten diphenylcyclopropenone (DPC). Receptors were obtained from a woman in her 50s with alopecia areata. Some clones in this sample may be carry-over from other donors' samples.

This clonotype occurred many times. The chain couples TRBV18 to TRBJ1-4; maybe TRBD1 (6 bases). CDR1 is KGHSH, CDR2 LQKENI, per germline. CDR3 length equals 16 residues. V lost 5 bases, J lost 2 bases, and 15 bases lay in between. CDR3 sequence (DNA): TGTGCCAGCTCATTGTCGACAGGAAGGACTAATGAAAAACTGTTTTTT. This translates into CASSLSTGRTNEKLFF.

This clonotype was seen repeatedly, ten times or more. V usage is TRBV7-9 and J usage is TRBJ2-1; 11 bases fit TRBD2. From germline, CDR1 is SEHNR and CDR2 FQNEAQ (reference sequence). V lost 4 bases to trimming and J lost 9 bases; unmatched junction nucleotides: 14. The CDR3 loop spans 17 amino acids. The CDR3 here is CASSSSKLAGVEVEQFF. CDR3 nucleotide sequence: TGTGCCAGCAGCTCATCAAAACTAGCGGGAGTGGAGGTTGAGCAGTTCTTC.

J is TRBJ1-4 and V is TRBV19, with TRBD1 matching 8 bases. V shed 11 bases and J 8 bases; nucleotides not matched to a gene: 10. Germline values: CDR1 LNHDA, CDR2 SQIVND (reference sequence). CDR3 length equals 13 residues. CDR3: CARNQGAREKLFF. For the CDR3, the DNA is TGTGCCCGGAATCAGGGGGCGCGGGAAAAACTGTTTTTT.

This clonotype has just a few counts. The genes are TRBV7-9 and TRBJ1-1; the D gene is possibly TRBD1 (6 bases). Trimming removed 5 bases from V and 4 bases from J, with 11 bases in between. Germline assignment: CDR1 SEHNR and CDR2 FQNEAQ (reference sequence). The CDR3 runs to 13 residues. CDR3 sequence reads: CASSPGQSTEAFF. The CDR3 DNA reads as TGTGCCAGCAGCCCGGGACAAAGCACTGAAGCTTTCTTT.

To note about this clonotype: This may come from a read error, since a much larger clone is one base off. This chain links TRBV29-1 with TRBJ1-1; D might be TRBD1 (5 bases). The CDR3 loop spans 10 amino acids. The V end was cut by 7 bases, the J end by 3 bases, with 6 bases between. CDR1 is SQVTM and CDR2 is ANQGSEA in the germline V gene. The CDR3 DNA reads TGCAGCGGGGGGTACACTGAAGCTTTCTTT. The encoded protein is CSGGYTEAFF. Full variable domain (missing parts from reference TRBV29-1 and TRBJ1-1): SAVISQKPSRDICQRGTSLTIQCQVDSQVTMMFWYRQQPGQSLTLIATANQGSEATYESGFVIDKFPISRPNLTFSTLTVSNMSPEDSSIYLCSGGYTEAFFGQGTRLTVV.

A few counts support this clonotype. The V and J genes are TRBV20-1 and TRBJ2-7, with 7 bases lining up with TRBD2. The trim removed 4 bases at V and 3 bases at J, leaving 0 bases unmatched. Germline V gene sequence: CDR1 DFQATT, CDR2 SNEGSKA (reference sequence). This CDR3 has 11 residues. In DNA, the CDR3 is TGCAGTGCTAAGCGGGACTACGAGCAGTACTTC. This encodes CSAKRDYEQYF.

This clonotype was seen repeatedly, ten times or more. V gene TRBV6-2 or TRBV6-3 combines with J gene TRBJ2-1; 7 bases agree with TRBD2. The germline gives CDR1 MNHEY, CDR2 SVGEGT. V shed 2 bases, J shed 2 bases, and the junction held 3 bases outside the gene matches. The CDR3 loop spans 15 amino acids. CDR3 sequence (DNA): TGTGCCAGCAGTTACCCGGGGAGGGCCTACAATGAGCAGTTCTTC. Amino acid sequence: CASSYPGRAYNEQFF.

The gene calls are TRBV5-1 and TRBJ2-1; 8 bases fit TRBD2. This CDR3 is built from 18 residues. V lost 1 base and J lost 5; bases outside the gene matches: 14. The germline CDR1 and CDR2 sequences are SGHRS and YFSETQ. The CDR3, as DNA: TGCGCCAGCAGCTTGTGGGCCGGTTCGACTAGCGCCCACAATGAGCAGTTCTTC. Protein sequence: CASSLWAGSTSAHNEQFF.

The sample holds a few counts of this clonotype. The rearrangement links TRBV20-1 to TRBJ2-7; the D gene is possibly TRBD1 (6 bases). The CDR3 sequence is 14 residues long. Germline CDR1 reads DFQATT; CDR2 reads SNEGSKA (reference sequence). Trimming took 0 bases from V and 4 from J, leaving 13 bases between them. The DNA for the CDR3 is TGCAGTGCTAGAGATCAGGGGTTTTTATACGAGCAGTACTTC. Its translation is CSARDQGFLYEQYF.

This clonotype was picked up many times. The CDR3 coding sequence is TGTGCCAGCAGTTTACCCTCGTGGGAGCAGTTCTTC. It specifies CASSLPSWEQFF. This chain uses TRBV6-5 with TRBJ2-1; no definite D call. Between the trimmed V and J ends, which lost 4 bases and 10 bases, there was a span of 11 bases. The CDR3 length is 12 residues. Germline values: CDR1 MNHEY, CDR2 SVGAGI.

This clonotype was observed a handful of times. The chain combines TRBV11-3 with TRBJ2-2; a possible D gene is TRBD2 (5 bases). Trimming left V 6 bases short and J 6 bases short, with 14 bases between. This CDR3 is 14 amino acids long. Germline-derived CDR1 and CDR2 are SGHNT and YENEEA. The CDR3 coding sequence is TGTGCCAGCAGTAGGACTGTGGGGTCCGGGGAGCTGTTTTTT. Amino acids: CASSRTVGSGELFF.

The chain has TRBV12-3 or TRBV12-4 and TRBJ2-3; D might be TRBD1 (6 bases). The CDR3 contains 16 residues. Trimming pared 3 bases from V and 10 bases from J, leaving 23 bases between. The CDR3 DNA sequence: TGTGCCAGCAGTTTCTCAGGCAGGGGCCTTTCTTGGTCGCAGTATTTT. This gives the protein CASSFSGRGLSWSQYF.

This clonotype was observed at least ten times. V gene TRBV28 combines with J gene TRBJ2-1; the D gene is possibly TRBD2 (6 bases). V lost 5 bases to trimming and J lost 2 bases, with 10 bases between them. The CDR3 extends over 14 amino acids. Germline V gene data show CDR1 as MDHEN and CDR2 as SYDVKM. The CDR3 reads CASSGGSTYNEQFF. The CDR3 nucleotides are TGTGCCAGCAGTGGGGGGTCAACCTACAATGAGCAGTTCTTC.